This T cell receptor beta chain comes out of a study of blood T cells in healthy people across ages. Study information: Template switching caught about one barcoded beta molecule for each two T cells. The study's findings and limits: The study lacked donor CMV status, which possibly confounded expanded clonotype changes.

With respect to this clonotype: Its antigen is as yet unknown.

The germline V gene encodes CDR1 SGHVS and CDR2 FNYEAQ. This CDR3 comprises 17 residues. A second PCR of about 7 to 12 cycles used a sample-barcoded 5' primer and a J-beta primer mix. From the 5' RACE reads, TCRdb called clonotypes with MiXCR, one entry per CDR3 protein. The sample contains about 1.5 million distinct CDR3 sequences, approximately 38% of which appear only once. The origin of this receptor is a woman between 18 and 30 years old in good health. J is TRBJ2-7 and V is TRBV7-6, with 7 nucleotides matching TRBD2. Matching the DNA end better, TRBJ2-5 makes the J call doubtful. Sequencing was done on a sample of blood. The CDR3 DNA reads as TGTGCCAGCAGCTTAGGATCTAGCGGATCCGGTCGAGAGACCCAGTACTTC. Translated, it gives CASSLGSSGSGRETQYF.